Described below is a single T cell receptor beta chain sequence and its context. Its target is unknown. CDR3 length: 15 residues. Germline V gene lookup returns CDR1 MNHEY and CDR2 SMNVEV (reference sequence). V was pared by 5 bases and J by 4 bases, with 15 bases between. The data originate from a study of CD8 T cells in Susac syndrome. Study-wide background: Treatment status at blood draw for the Susac syndrome patients was therapy-naive, corticosteroids, or intravenous immunoglobulin alone.

Study-level points and caveats: No clonal expansion appeared among CD4+ T cells in Susac patients.

A quantity of about 0.5 to 1 ug RNA underwent reverse transcription using random hexamers. The CDR3 of TCR beta was amplified by immunoSEQ multiplex PCR across 54 Vbeta and 13 Jbeta. Using its own MiXCR run on the immunoSEQ multiplex PCR reads, TCRdb lists one record per CDR3 protein. Of more than 150,000 distinct CDR3 sequences in the sample, about 96% were seen once. The sequence was collected from a human donor with Susac syndrome. The chain carries TRBV27 and TRBJ1-5; possibly TRBD1 for D (6 bases). Sequenced input: CD4+ T cells from PBMCs. The DNA of the CDR3 is TGTGCCAGCAGTCTCACAGGGTTGGGGAATCAGCCCCAGCATTTT. It specifies CASSLTGLGNQPQHF.